This T cell receptor (beta chain) is drawn from a study of cytomegalovirus exposure and HLA in healthy donors. The CDR3 loop spans 14 amino acids. Germline-derived CDR1 and CDR2 are KGHSH and LQKENI. The ends lost 3 bases at V and 1 base at J; junction bases unmatched: 0. The study ran its PCR with 60 Vbeta and 13 Jbeta primers. Method: immunoSEQ multiplex PCR; TCRdb's copy keeps in-frame clones and lacks some. The sample has about 130,000 clones; over 80% are singletons. The chain uses TRBV18 and TRBJ1-1, with 9 bases that match TRBD1. The source is a man aged 18 to 30 in good health and CMV-seropositive. Specimen: PBMCs. The CDR3 nucleotides are TGTGCCAGCTCACCGGGACAGGGGAACACTGAAGCTTTCTTT. It specifies CASSPGQGNTEAFF.